This T cell receptor (beta chain) was observed in a study of post-analysis software for immune sequencing data. Findings of the study overall: Among 5 or 6 TRBV segments more frequent in patients than controls were TRBV5-6, TRBV5-1 and TRBV20-1. When compared against controls, multiple sclerosis patients showed significantly lower normalized Chao1 diversity.

TCR beta cDNA libraries had unique molecular identifiers. TCRdb analysed the PCR reads with MiXCR anew, one entry per CDR3 protein. The data contain 380,000 or so distinct CDR3 sequences, roughly 36% of them singletons. For this clonotype: What it binds is unknown.

The trim removed 4 bases at V and 8 bases at J, leaving 5 bases unmatched. Germline V CDR1 and CDR2: SGHAT, FQNNGV. This CDR3 has 14 amino acids. This TCR came from a girl aged 10 to 17 with multiple sclerosis. Sequenced material: blood. V is TRBV11-2 and J is TRBJ1-4; 9 bases line up with TRBD1. CDR3 bases: TGTGCCAGCAGCTCTTGGGACAGGGACGAAAAACTGTTTTTT. As protein: CASSSWDRDEKLFF.